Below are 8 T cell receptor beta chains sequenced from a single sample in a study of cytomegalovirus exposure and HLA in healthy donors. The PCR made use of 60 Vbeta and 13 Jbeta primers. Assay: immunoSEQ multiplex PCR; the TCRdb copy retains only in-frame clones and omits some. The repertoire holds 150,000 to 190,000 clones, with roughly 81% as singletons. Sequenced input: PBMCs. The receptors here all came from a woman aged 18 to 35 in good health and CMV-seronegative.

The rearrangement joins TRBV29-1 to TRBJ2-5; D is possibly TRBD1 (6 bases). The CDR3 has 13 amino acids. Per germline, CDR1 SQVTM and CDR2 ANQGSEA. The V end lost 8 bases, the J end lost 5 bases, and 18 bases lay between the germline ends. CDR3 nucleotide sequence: TGCAGCTACTCTACAGGGCGGTTGGAGACCCAGTACTTC. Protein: CSYSTGRLETQYF.

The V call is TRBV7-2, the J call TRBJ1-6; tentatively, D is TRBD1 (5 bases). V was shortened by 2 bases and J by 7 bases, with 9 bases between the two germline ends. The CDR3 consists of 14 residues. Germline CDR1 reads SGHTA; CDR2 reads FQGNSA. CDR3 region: CASSLQQVNSPLHF. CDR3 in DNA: TGTGCCAGCAGCTTACAACAGGTGAATTCACCCCTCCACTTT.

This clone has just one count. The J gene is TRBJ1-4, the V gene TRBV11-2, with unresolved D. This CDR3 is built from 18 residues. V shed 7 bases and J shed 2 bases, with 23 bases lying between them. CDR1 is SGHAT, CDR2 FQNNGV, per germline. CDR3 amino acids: CASTPLWRAPTTNEKLFF. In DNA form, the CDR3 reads TGTGCCAGCACCCCCCTGTGGAGGGCTCCTACCACTAATGAAAAACTGTTTTTT. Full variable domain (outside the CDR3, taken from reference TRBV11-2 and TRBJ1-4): EAGVAQSPRYKIIEKRQSVAFWCNPISGHATLYWYQQILGQGPKLLIQFQNNGVVDDSQLPKDRFSAERLKGVDSTLKIQPAKLEDSAVYLCASTPLWRAPTTNEKLFFGSGTQLSVL.

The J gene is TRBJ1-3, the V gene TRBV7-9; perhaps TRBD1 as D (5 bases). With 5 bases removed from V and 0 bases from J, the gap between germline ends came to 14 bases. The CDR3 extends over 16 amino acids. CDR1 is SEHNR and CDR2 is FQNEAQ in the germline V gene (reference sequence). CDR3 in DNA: TGTGCCAGCAGCACCCGGGGGGGATCCTCTGGAAACACCATATATTTT. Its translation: CASSTRGGSSGNTIYF.

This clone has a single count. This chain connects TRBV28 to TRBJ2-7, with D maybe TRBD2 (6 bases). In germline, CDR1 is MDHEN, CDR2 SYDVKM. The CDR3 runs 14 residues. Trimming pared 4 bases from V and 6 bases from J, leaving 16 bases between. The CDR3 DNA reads TGTGCCAGCAGTTCCACCGGGACTTTGAGCGAGCAGTACTTC. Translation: CASSSTGTLSEQYF.

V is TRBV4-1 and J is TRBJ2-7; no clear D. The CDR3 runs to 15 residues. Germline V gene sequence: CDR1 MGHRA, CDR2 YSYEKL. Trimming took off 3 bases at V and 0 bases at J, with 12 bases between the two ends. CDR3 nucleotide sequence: TGCGCCAGCAGCCATTCAGTGGAGAGCTCCTACGAGCAGTACTTC. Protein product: CASSHSVESSYEQYF.

The CDR3 nucleotides read TGTGCCAGCAGCTTAGTCTGGCGGGGGGTCGAGCAGTACTTC. This sequence encodes CASSLVWRGVEQYF. The chain combines TRBV7-2 with TRBJ2-7; 8 bases map to TRBD2. The trim removed 1 base at V and 6 bases at J, leaving 5 bases unmatched. Germline V lookup: CDR1 SGHTA, CDR2 FQGNSA. This CDR3 has 14 amino acids.

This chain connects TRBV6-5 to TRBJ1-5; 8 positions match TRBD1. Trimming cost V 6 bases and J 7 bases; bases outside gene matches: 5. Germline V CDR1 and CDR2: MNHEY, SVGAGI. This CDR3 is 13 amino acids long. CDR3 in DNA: TGTGCCAGCAGCCTCGGACAGGGCCAGCCCCAGCATTTT. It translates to CASSLGQGQPQHF.